The present entry profiles one TCR beta chain with its context. Authors' data handling: Estimation of nucleated cell counts was performed using reference gene primer amplification. The repertoire was sequenced with immunoSEQ multiplex PCR; TCRdb's copy has only in-frame clones and lacks some. Clone size and the V and J calls come from that table; the DNA yielded D and trimming. Here the sample spans 200,000 to 300,000 clones, about 83% being singletons. Germline CDR1 is SGHDT and CDR2 is YYEEEE. Unmatched junction bases numbered 5, after V lost 4 bases and J lost 2 bases. The CDR3 contains 14 residues. The data belong to a study of blood T cell repertoires in COVID-19. Overall study context: The samples span acute and convalescent COVID-19 from the United States, Italy and Spain. PBMCs, B-cell-depleted T cells, or T cells provided the cDNA or gDNA that made up the material.

The sample was peripheral blood. V gene TRBV5-6 combines with J gene TRBJ2-5; 7 bases line up with TRBD1. The receptor comes from a human donor in a cohort sampled during active COVID-19. CDR3 loop: CASSTGTEQETQYF. Here the CDR3 DNA reads TGTGCCAGCAGCACCGGGACAGAGCAAGAGACCCAGTACTTC.